One T cell receptor beta chain is described in this entry. Its antigen is still unknown. Per-base quality was not reported, and no clone a single base away is much larger than it. This specimen belongs to a study of technical replicates of blood from a handful of donors (TCRdb year 2017). The library was prepared using the immunoSEQ multiplex PCR assay. Entries here come from immuneACCESS through TCRdb and include only in-frame sequences with V and J called. Some clones fail to appear in such tables; in the studies checked, an unresolved V gene covers under half of the shortfall, and the cause of the remainder is unknown. The sample yields around 90,000 clones; about 94% were counted once. The ten largest clonotypes hold around 0.37% of the sample. The germline V gene gives CDR1 as SGDLS and CDR2 as YYNGEE. The CDR3 measures 18 amino acids from cysteine to phenylalanine. The sequence is cut down to CDR3 DNA, 54 bases in frame from base 1. V lost 0 bases and J lost 4 bases; the stretch between them is 20 bases long.

The rearranged segments are TRBV9 and TRBJ1-3; the D region possibly corresponds to TRBD1 (6 bases align). The sequence came from a human donor in good health. The sequenced sample consisted of T cells isolated from PBMCs. The CDR3 in this case is CASSVAHGEGVTGNTIYF. The DNA reads as follows: TGTGCCAGCAGCGTAGCTCACGGGGAGGGGGTGACCGGAAACACCATATATTTT.